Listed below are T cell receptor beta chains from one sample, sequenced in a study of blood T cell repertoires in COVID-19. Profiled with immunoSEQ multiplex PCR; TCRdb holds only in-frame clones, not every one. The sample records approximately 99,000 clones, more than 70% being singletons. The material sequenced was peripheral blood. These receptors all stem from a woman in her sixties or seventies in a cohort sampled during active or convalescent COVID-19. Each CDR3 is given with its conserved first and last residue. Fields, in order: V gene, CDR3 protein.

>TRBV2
CASSLNIRVSNQPQHF
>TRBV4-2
CASSQDSPGPYEQYF
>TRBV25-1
CASSDNLLSGANVLTF
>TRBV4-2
CASSPGGAQRAGNTIYF
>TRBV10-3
CAITETGRYGYTF
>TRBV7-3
CASSLRVRGDYEQYF
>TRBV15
CATRGAGANEKLFF
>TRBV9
CASSVSGGELFF
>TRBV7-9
CASSSTENYGYTF
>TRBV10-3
CAATQGEGIEAFF
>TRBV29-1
CSVRPQGVANTGELFF
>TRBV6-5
CASRMPGHRLNTIYF
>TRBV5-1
CASRTSGSLAGELFF
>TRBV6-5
CASSYNRQGNTEAFF
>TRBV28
CASSYLGANGYGYTF
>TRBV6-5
CASSRKTAFYGYTF
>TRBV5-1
CASSPYPDTEAFF
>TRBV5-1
CASSPFGGSGELFF
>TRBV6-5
CASSSGRLTGELFF
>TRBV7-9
CASISNTGDEGYTF
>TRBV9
CASSPSAPGEQYF
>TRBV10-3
CATVMREGPYEQYF
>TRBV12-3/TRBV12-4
CASSSLQGTEAFF
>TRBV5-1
CASSSTGAGELFF
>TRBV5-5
CASSLDGGALNEQFF
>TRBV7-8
CASRRGGESVETQYF
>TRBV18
CASSPRGAPGGQPQHF
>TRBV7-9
CASSLNSMDYGYTF
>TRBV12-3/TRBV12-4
CASRSTGGGYTF
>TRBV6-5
CASSYGQGAYNEQFF
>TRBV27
CASSLTGESGQETQYF
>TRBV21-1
CASSKGVDGVNTEAFF
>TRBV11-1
CASVNAGVRNEQFF
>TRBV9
CASSVGLSPDGTRGPLRNGYTF
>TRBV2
CASNFRPGQGFPEAFF
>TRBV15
CATSLLAGSYEQYF
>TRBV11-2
CASSSGAHYGYTF
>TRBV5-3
CARRSRVQGYNEQFF
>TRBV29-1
CSAEEGYTF
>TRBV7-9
CASSPPRQGGGSPLHF
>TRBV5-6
CASSWGPVGGLATQYF
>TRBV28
CASRFPGQGSYGYTF
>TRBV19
CASSALSGLSVIGYTF
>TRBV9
CASSVGSSGNYEQYF
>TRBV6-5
CASILGGAGGYEQYF
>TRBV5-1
CASSSDRGETEAFF
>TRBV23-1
CASSPPATASTNYGYTF
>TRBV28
CASRGRANEKLFF
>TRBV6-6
CASSYRRDYEQYF
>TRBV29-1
CSVATGGIGYTF
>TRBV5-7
CASSDDRVEGGEQYF
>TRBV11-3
CASSLDQAGPSYNEQFF
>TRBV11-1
CASSFGSPGSYGYTF